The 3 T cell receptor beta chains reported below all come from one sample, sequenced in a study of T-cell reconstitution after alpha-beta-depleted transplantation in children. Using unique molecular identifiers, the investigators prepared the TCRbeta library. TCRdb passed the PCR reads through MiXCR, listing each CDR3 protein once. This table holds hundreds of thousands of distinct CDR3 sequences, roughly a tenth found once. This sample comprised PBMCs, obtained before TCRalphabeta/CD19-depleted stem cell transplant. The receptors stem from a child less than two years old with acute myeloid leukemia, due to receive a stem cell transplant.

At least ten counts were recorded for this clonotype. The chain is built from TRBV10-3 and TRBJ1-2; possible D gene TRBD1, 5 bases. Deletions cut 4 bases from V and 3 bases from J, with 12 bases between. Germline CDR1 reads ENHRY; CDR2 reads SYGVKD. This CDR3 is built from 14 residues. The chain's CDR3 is CAISVSRRDYGYTF. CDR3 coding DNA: TGTGCCATCAGTGTTTCCCGCAGGGACTATGGCTACACCTTC.

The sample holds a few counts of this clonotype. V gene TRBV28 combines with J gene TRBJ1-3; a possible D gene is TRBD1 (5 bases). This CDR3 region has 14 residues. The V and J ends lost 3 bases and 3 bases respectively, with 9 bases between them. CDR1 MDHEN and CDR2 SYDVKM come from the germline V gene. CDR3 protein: CASSLGPIGNTIYF. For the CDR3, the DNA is TGTGCCAGCAGTTTGGGGCCAATTGGAAACACCATATATTTT.

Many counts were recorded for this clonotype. CDR3 nucleotide sequence: TGTGCCAGTGGGATTGACAGGGGCCCGAACACTGAAGCTTTCTTT. The encoded protein is CASGIDRGPNTEAFF. This sequence joins TRBV2 and TRBJ1-1; 8 nucleotides align to TRBD1. The CDR3 spans 15 residues. Germline CDR1 reads SNHLY; CDR2 reads FYNNEI. J was trimmed by 1 base and V by 9 bases; bases with no gene match: 10.